What follows are 22 T cell receptor beta chains derived from one specimen sequenced in a study of vaccination effects on CD4 cells after COVID-19. The method was immunoSEQ multiplex PCR; TCRdb's version includes in-frame clones alone and lacks a portion of them. Seen here are 50,000 or so clones, over 50% observed once, and the top ten hold roughly 6%. The antigens these receptors bind are not known. The authors isolated CD4+ T cells after roughly eleven days of culture. The starting material was CD4+ T cells from PBMCs cultured without peptide, obtained before COVID-19 vaccination. The source is a human donor who received a COVID-19 vaccine.

V and J are TRBV5-1 and TRBJ2-3; 7 nucleotides match TRBD2. Germline lookup yields CDR1 SGHRS and CDR2 YFSETQ. This CDR3 contains 14 residues. With V trimmed by 7 bases and J by 4 bases, 9 bases remained unmatched. CDR3 region: CASWPGGSADTQYF. DNA of the CDR3: TGCGCCAGCTGGCCGGGCGGGAGCGCAGATACGCAGTATTTT.

The table lists this clone with a count of one. The rearrangement links TRBV7-9 to TRBJ2-1; D is unclear. V was trimmed by 0 bases and J by 7 bases, leaving 13 bases between them. Germline V gene lookup returns CDR1 SEHNR and CDR2 FQNEAQ (reference sequence). The length of the CDR3 is 15 residues. This CDR3 reads CASSLAGLLGNEQFF. In DNA form, the CDR3 reads TGTGCCAGCAGCTTAGCCGGGCTCCTGGGGAATGAGCAGTTCTTC. Combining the CDR3 with reference TRBV7-9 and TRBJ2-1 gives the whole variable domain DTGVSQNPRHKITKRGQNVTFRCDPISEHNRLYWYRQTLGQGPEFLTYFQNEAQLEKSRLLSDRFSAERPKGSFSTLEIQRTEQGDSAMYLCASSLAGLLGNEQFFGPGTRLTVL.

This clone was detected a few times. The chain recombines TRBV19 with TRBJ1-2; a possible D gene is TRBD1 (5 bases). The CDR3 contains 16 residues. V lost 0 bases, J lost 4 bases, and 15 bases lay in between. Germline loops: CDR1 LNHDA, CDR2 SQIVND (reference sequence). The CDR3 loop is CASSIDHSQGLYGYTF. The DNA for the CDR3 is TGTGCCAGTAGTATAGACCACTCCCAGGGCCTCTATGGCTACACCTTC.

The chain couples TRBV27 to TRBJ1-1; D possibly corresponds to TRBD1 (5 bases). V shed 6 bases and J shed 1 base, with 15 bases lying between them. The CDR3 loop spans 15 amino acids. Germline CDR1 reads MNHEY; CDR2 reads SMNVEV (reference sequence). The CDR3 DNA reads as TGTGCCAGCAGCATGAACAGGCTCACGAACACTGAAGCTTTCTTT. Its translation is CASSMNRLTNTEAFF.

The chain employs TRBV28 and TRBJ1-5; TRBD1 might be the D (5 bases). CDR3 length: 14 amino acids. Between the trimmed V and J ends, which lost 4 bases and 5 bases, there was a span of 12 bases. Looked up from germline, CDR1 is MDHEN and CDR2 is SYDVKM. CDR3 bases: TGTGCCAGCAGTTGGGACGCCTGGTATCAGCCCCAGCATTTT. This codes for CASSWDAWYQPQHF.

This clone has a handful of counts. The genes are TRBV28 and TRBJ1-1, with 9 bases aligning to TRBD1. V dropped 4 bases and J dropped 7; count of bases not matched to a gene: 4. In germline, CDR1 is MDHEN, CDR2 SYDVKM. This CDR3 region has 13 residues. CDR3 sequence: CASSYTGGFEAFF. The CDR3 region has the DNA TGTGCCAGCAGTTATACAGGGGGCTTTGAAGCTTTCTTT. The complete variable domain, with remaining parts taken from reference TRBV28 and TRBJ1-1, reads DVKVTQSSRYLVKRTGEKVFLECVQDMDHENMFWYRQDPGLGLRLIYFSYDVKMKEKGDIPEGYSVSREKKERFSLILESASTNQTSMYLCASSYTGGFEAFFGQGTRLTVV.

The chain links TRBV5-4 to TRBJ2-3; 10 positions match TRBD2. Germline V lookup: CDR1 SGHNT, CDR2 YYREEE (reference sequence). The J segment lost 4 bases and the V segment lost 3 bases, leaving 11 bases of the junction unmatched. The length of the CDR3 is 17 residues. For the CDR3, the DNA is TGTGCCAGCAGCTACCGGACTAGCGGATATGGGGCAGATACGCAGTATTTT. Protein: CASSYRTSGYGADTQYF.

The chain joins TRBV6-1 to TRBJ1-2, with 8 positions matching TRBD1. Trimming cost V 1 base and J 4 bases; bases outside gene matches: 8. This CDR3 contains 16 residues. The germline CDR1 and CDR2 sequences are MNHNS and SASEGT. This CDR3 reads CASSEGEQGVVYGYTF. The DNA for the CDR3 is TGTGCCAGCAGTGAAGGGGAACAGGGGGTCGTCTATGGCTACACCTTC.

This clone was counted a few times. This chain joins TRBV30 and TRBJ2-1; 8 bases line up with TRBD2. Germline trimming cut 8 bases from V and 9 bases from J; bases unmatched to any gene: 15. The CDR3 contains 14 residues. CDR1 is GTSNPN and CDR2 is SVGIG in the germline V gene (reference sequence). Here the CDR3 reads CAHSGGGGLSEQFF. In DNA, the CDR3 is TGTGCCCACTCGGGGGGCGGGGGGCTGAGTGAGCAGTTCTTC.

J is TRBJ2-1 and V is TRBV4-3; D might be TRBD1 or TRBD2, each matching 6 bases. The V end was cut by 3 bases, the J end by 4 bases, with 25 bases between. This CDR3 has 19 amino acids. CDR1 is LGHNA, CDR2 YSLEER, per germline. CDR3: CASSHQRGGVRTEYNEQFF. The CDR3 DNA is TGCGCCAGCAGCCACCAACGGGGAGGCGTGAGGACAGAGTACAATGAGCAGTTCTTC.

The chain is built from TRBV5-1 and TRBJ2-3; D gene unclear. CDR1 and CDR2 (germline): SGHRS, YFSETQ. This CDR3 has 14 residues. V lost 4 bases and J 4 bases, leaving 13 bases between the germline ends. CDR3 bases: TGCGCCAGCAGCCCCGGGCCCACCCCAGATACGCAGTATTTT. This translates into CASSPGPTPDTQYF.

V and J are TRBV5-4 and TRBJ2-3; D not certain. The CDR3 is 12 residues long. Germline CDR1 SGHNT, CDR2 YYREEE (reference sequence). V was clipped by 5 bases and J by 5 bases, with 9 bases between them. The CDR3 spells CASSRLLDTQYF. In DNA, the CDR3 is TGTGCCAGCAGTAGACTTCTAGATACGCAGTATTTT.

This sequence joins TRBV6-5 and TRBJ2-7; 12 bases line up with TRBD1. Unmatched junction bases numbered 5, after V lost 11 bases and J lost 0 bases. This CDR3 comprises 14 residues. Germline V gene sequence: CDR1 MNHEY, CDR2 SVGAGI. This chain's CDR3 is CAVRDRGLSYEQYF. For the CDR3, the DNA is TGTGCCGTAAGGGACAGGGGGCTCTCCTACGAGCAGTACTTC.

This clone was observed a single time. V and J are TRBV28 and TRBJ1-6; 9 bases map to TRBD1. Germline trimming cut 5 bases from V and 7 bases from J; bases unmatched to any gene: 9. Germline V lookup: CDR1 MDHEN, CDR2 SYDVKM. The CDR3 contains 16 residues. The CDR3 nucleotides are TGTGCCAGCAGTCGTCCCCCCGGGACAGGGAATTCACCCCTCCACTTT. Translating gives CASSRPPGTGNSPLHF.

The rearrangement joins TRBV2 to TRBJ1-1; 9 bases match TRBD1. Trimming took 5 bases from V and 6 from J; bases not matched to a gene: 7. The CDR3 loop spans 14 amino acids. Germline values: CDR1 SNHLY, CDR2 FYNNEI. Here the CDR3 reads CASSPRDRGSEAFF. The CDR3 nucleotides read TGTGCCAGCAGTCCCCGAGACAGGGGGTCTGAAGCTTTCTTT.

The rearrangement joins TRBV18 to TRBJ2-7; 7 bases match TRBD1. The ends lost 2 bases at V and 5 bases at J; junction bases unmatched: 6. Germline V gene lookup returns CDR1 KGHSH and CDR2 LQKENI. CDR3 length: 14 amino acids. CDR3 DNA sequence: TGTGCCAGCTCACCAGGGACAGCCCATAACGAGCAGTACTTC. Amino acids: CASSPGTAHNEQYF.

This rearrangement joins TRBV4-1 to TRBJ1-4; TRBD1 might be the D (5 bases). Germline loops: CDR1 MGHRA, CDR2 YSYEKL. V gave up 3 bases and J gave up 7 bases, with 15 bases separating them. The length of the CDR3 is 15 residues. CDR3 DNA sequence: TGCGCCAGCAGCCAGGAAAGGGGATCGGGTGAAAAACTGTTTTTT. Translation gives CASSQERGSGEKLFF.

CDR3 nucleotides: TGCAGTGCTCTCGGACAGTATGGCTACACCTTC. This codes for CSALGQYGYTF. The rearrangement joins TRBV20-1 to TRBJ1-2; D might be TRBD1 (6 bases). Germline loops: CDR1 DFQATT, CDR2 SNEGSKA (reference sequence). The V end lost 5 bases, the J end lost 5 bases, and 9 bases lay between the germline ends. This CDR3 is built from 11 residues.

V gene TRBV21-1 combines with J gene TRBJ1-1. TRBV21-1 is deemed a pseudogene. This CDR3 is built from 11 residues. CDR3 bases: TGTGCCAGCAGCAATGGCACTGAAGCTTTCTTT. Translated, it gives CASSNGTEAFF.

The chain couples TRBV4-1 to TRBJ1-2, with 12 bases lining up with TRBD1. The CDR3 length is 15 residues. Germline-derived CDR1 and CDR2 are MGHRA and YSYEKL. V trimming: 3 bases; J trimming: 6 bases; junction bases outside the gene matches: 5. The CDR3 loop is CASSQMGQGAHGYTF. The CDR3 DNA reads TGCGCCAGCAGCCAGATGGGACAGGGGGCTCATGGCTACACCTTC.

DNA of the CDR3: TGTGCCAGCAGCTTGGGACAGGGAGACTACGAGCAGTACTTC. This gives the protein CASSLGQGDYEQYF. The chain recombines TRBV5-4 with TRBJ2-7; 7 nucleotides line up with TRBD1. Trimming cost V 0 bases and J 3 bases; bases outside gene matches: 3. CDR3 length: 14 residues. Germline-derived CDR1 and CDR2 are SGHNT and YYREEE (reference sequence). Full variable domain (remainder filled in from reference TRBV5-4 and TRBJ2-7): ETGVTQSPTHLIKTRGQQVTLRCSSQSGHNTVSWYQQALGQGPQFIFQYYREEENGRGNFPPRFSGLQFPNYSSELNVNALELDDSALYLCASSLGQGDYEQYFGPGTRLTVT.

The V call is TRBV18, the J call TRBJ1-3; D remains unclear. V lost 3 bases and J 0 bases, leaving 9 bases between the germline ends. CDR1 and CDR2 (germline): KGHSH, LQKENI. This CDR3 is built from 15 residues. The CDR3 protein is CASSPGSPSGNTIYF. The CDR3 DNA reads TGTGCCAGCTCACCGGGCTCCCCCTCTGGAAACACCATATATTTT. Complete variable domain (other parts from reference TRBV18 and TRBJ1-3): NAGVMQNPRHLVRRRGQEARLRCSPMKGHSHVYWYRQLPEEGLKFMVYLQKENIIDESGMPKERFSAEFPKEGPSILRIQQVVRGDSAAYFCASSPGSPSGNTIYFGEGSWLTVV.